The present T cell receptor (beta chain) was sequenced within a study of T cells in Graves' hyperthyroidism and ophthalmopathy. V lost 4 bases and J lost 0, with 14 bases in between. Germline assignment: CDR1 SGHKS and CDR2 YYEKEE (reference sequence). CDR3 size: 16 residues. TCR beta CDR3 sequences were amplified from RNA transcripts. During a first-round RT-PCR of the TCR CDR3, the HTBI primer set was used. Via MiXCR, TCRdb re-called the multiplex PCR reads, giving one row per CDR3 protein. The sample yields roughly 350,000 distinct CDR3 sequences, roughly an eighth seen once. The specimen was blood. The chain carries TRBV5-5 and TRBJ1-3, with D tentatively TRBD1 (5 bases). The source is a middle-aged woman with Graves' ophthalmopathy. For the CDR3, the DNA is TGTGCCAGCAGCCCAGAGGGGAAAACCTCTGGAAACACCATATATTTT. Its translation is CASSPEGKTSGNTIYF.